The present entry profiles one T cell receptor beta chain with its context. What it binds is not known. This record comes from a study of T-cell memory formation after mild COVID-19. As for the study in general: Most TCR clusters belonged to a single donor. Findings of the study overall: A second wave expanding day 15 to 37 was CD4+-biased; contracting clones were balanced. Pre-infection memory carried some responding clones, suggesting that cross-reactive memory joined.

Barcoded TCR alpha and TCR beta cDNA libraries with UMIs came from 5'RACE using constant-segment primers. TCRdb reprocessed the 5' RACE reads with MiXCR, giving one entry per CDR3 protein. The data hold 550,000 to 700,000 distinct CDR3 sequences, with about a sixth observed a single time. Trimming removed 4 bases from V and 8 bases from J, with 18 bases in between. This CDR3 has 15 residues. The chain has TRBV12-3 or TRBV12-4 and TRBJ2-1; perhaps D is TRBD1 or TRBD2 (5 bases each). The specimen sequenced was PBMCs or a T cell subset sorted from them (not recorded which). This TCR was sampled from an adult woman who had mild COVID-19 (a few samples of this study predate the infection). Cell type and time point are not known. CDR3: CASSYQGRGMDEQFF. As DNA, the CDR3 is TGTGCCAGCAGTTACCAGGGACGGGGTATGGATGAGCAGTTCTTC.